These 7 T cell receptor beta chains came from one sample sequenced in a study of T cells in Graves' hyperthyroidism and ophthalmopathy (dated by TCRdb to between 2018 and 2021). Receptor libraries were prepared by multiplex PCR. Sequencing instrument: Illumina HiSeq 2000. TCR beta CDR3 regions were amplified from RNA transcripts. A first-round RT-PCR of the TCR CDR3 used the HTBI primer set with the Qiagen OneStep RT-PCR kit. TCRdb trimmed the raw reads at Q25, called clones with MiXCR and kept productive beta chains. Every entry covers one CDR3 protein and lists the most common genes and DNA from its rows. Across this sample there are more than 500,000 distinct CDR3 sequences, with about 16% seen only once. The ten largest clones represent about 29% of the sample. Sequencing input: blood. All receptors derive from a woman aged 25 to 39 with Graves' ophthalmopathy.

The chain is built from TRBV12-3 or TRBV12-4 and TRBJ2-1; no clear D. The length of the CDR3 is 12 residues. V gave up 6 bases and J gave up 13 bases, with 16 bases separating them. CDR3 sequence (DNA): TGTGCCAGCAGGTCTGGGTCCCTGGTTCAGTTCTTC. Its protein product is CASRSGSLVQFF.

The CDR3, as DNA: TGCGCCAGCAGTGAGTTTCACGGGAAGTTTTACTACGAGCAGTACTTC. Translated, it gives CASSEFHGKFYYEQYF. The chain uses TRBV5-1 and TRBJ2-7; possibly TRBD2 for D (5 bases). V was trimmed by 5 bases and J by 3 bases, leaving 21 bases between them. Germline CDR1 reads SGHRS; CDR2 reads YFSETQ. The CDR3 has 16 residues. The full variable domain, with the rest looked up from reference TRBV5-1 and TRBJ2-7, is KAGVTQTPRYLIKTRGQQVTLSCSPISGHRSVSWYQQTPGQGLQFLFEYFSETQRNKGNFPGRFSGRQFSNSRSEMNVSTLELGDSALYLCASSEFHGKFYYEQYFGPGTRLTVT.

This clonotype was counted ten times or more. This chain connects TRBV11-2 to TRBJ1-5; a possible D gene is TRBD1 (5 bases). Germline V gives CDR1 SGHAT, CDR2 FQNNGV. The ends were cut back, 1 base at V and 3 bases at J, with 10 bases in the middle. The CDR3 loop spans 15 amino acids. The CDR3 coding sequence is TGTGCCAGCAGCTTAGTGCAGGGCTACAATCAGCCCCAGCATTTT. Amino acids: CASSLVQGYNQPQHF.

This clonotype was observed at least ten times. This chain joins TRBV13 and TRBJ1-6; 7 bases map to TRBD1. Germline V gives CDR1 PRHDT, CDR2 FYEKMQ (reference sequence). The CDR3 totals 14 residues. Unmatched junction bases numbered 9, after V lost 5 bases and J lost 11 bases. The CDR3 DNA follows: TGTGCCAGCAGCCTCGACAGGGACGACGCACCCCTCCACTTT. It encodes CASSLDRDDAPLHF.

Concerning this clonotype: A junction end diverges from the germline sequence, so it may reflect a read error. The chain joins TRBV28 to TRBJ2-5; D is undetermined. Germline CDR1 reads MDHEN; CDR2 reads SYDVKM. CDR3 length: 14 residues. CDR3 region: CASSLHGPQETLYF. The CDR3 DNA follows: TGTGCCAGCAGTTTACATGGGCCCCAAGAGACCCTGTACTTC. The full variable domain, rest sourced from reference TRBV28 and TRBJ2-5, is DVKVTQSSRYLVKRTGEKVFLECVQDMDHENMFWYRQDPGLGLRLIYFSYDVKMKEKGDIPEGYSVSREKKERFSLILESASTNQTSMYLCASSLHGPQETLYFGPGTRLLVL.

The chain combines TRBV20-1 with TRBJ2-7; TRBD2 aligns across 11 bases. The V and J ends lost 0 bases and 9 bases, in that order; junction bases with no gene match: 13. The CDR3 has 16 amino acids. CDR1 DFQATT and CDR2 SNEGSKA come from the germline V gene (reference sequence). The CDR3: CSARDTGTSGGFGQYF. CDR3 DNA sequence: TGCAGTGCTAGAGATACCGGGACTAGCGGAGGCTTTGGGCAGTACTTC.

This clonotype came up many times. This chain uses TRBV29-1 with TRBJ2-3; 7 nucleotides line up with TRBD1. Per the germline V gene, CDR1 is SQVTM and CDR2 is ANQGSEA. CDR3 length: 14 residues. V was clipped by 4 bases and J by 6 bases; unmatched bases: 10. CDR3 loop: CSVGDSGLGDTQYF. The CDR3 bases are TGCAGCGTTGGGGACAGCGGACTCGGGGATACGCAGTATTTT.